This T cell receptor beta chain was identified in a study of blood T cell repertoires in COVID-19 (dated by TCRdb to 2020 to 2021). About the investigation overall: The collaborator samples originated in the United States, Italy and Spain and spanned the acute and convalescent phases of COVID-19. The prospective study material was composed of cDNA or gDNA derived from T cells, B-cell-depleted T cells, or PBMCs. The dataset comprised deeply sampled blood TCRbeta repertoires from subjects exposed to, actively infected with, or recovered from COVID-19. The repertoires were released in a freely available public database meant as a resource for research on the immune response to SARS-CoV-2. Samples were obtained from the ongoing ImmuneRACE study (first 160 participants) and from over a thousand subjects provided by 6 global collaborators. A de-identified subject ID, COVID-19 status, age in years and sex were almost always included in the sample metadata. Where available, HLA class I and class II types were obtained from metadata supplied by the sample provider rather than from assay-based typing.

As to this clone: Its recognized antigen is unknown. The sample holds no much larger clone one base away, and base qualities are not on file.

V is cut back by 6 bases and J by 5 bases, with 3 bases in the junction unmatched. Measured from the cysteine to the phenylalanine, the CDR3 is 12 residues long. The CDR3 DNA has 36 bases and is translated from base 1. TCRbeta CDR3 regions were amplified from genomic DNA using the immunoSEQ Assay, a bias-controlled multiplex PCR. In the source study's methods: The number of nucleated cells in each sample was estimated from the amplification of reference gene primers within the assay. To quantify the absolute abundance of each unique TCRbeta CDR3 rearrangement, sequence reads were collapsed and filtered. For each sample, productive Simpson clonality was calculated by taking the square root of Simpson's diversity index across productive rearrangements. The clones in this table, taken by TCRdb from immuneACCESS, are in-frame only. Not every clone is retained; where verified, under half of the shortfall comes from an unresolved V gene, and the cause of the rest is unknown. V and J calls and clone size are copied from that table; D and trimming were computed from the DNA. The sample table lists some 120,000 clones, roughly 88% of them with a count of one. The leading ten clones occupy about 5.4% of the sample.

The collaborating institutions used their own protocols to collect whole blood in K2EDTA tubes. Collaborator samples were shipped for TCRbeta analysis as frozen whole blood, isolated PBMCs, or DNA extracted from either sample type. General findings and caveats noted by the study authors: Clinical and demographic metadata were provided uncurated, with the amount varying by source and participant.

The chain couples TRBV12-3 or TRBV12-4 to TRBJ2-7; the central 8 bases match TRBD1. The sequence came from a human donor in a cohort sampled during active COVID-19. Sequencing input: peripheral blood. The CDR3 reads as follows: CASRTTGDEQYF. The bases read TGTGCCAGCAGGACGACAGGGGACGAGCAGTACTTC.